This TCR beta chain is from a study of T cell repertoires in cytomegalovirus infection. Whole-study context: Both CMV infection and a matching HLA type were indicated by public TCR beta signatures. The study, taken as a whole, reports: HLA-C-restricted CMV-specific TCR beta clonotypes were dominant in the ex vivo response. Cumulative frequency (of public TCR beta family members) identified carriers of CMV plus the relevant HLA.

TCRdb called the reads again in MiXCR, with one record for every CDR3 protein. The sample includes a few hundred thousand distinct CDR3 sequences, 17% of them seen just once. Trimming shortened V by 1 base and J by 0 bases, and 13 bases separated the two germline ends. The CDR3 has 16 residues. Per germline, CDR1 SNHLY and CDR2 FYNNEI. In this sample, this clonotype turned up many times. The target antigen is unknown. Source material: CD8+ T cells from PBMCs. J is TRBJ2-7 and V is TRBV2; weak D call: TRBD1 (6 bases). The receptor was isolated from a human donor in good health (CMV status not recorded). Some clones in this sample may be carry-over from other donors' samples. CDR3 nucleotides: TGTGCCAGCAGTGAAGGGACAGCCATTAGCTCCTACGAGCAGTACTTC. Protein sequence: CASSEGTAISSYEQYF.